These T cell receptor beta chains were read from a single sample in a study of cytomegalovirus exposure and HLA in healthy donors. Assay: immunoSEQ multiplex PCR; the TCRdb copy retains only in-frame clones and omits some. The sample lists about 76,000 clones, roughly two thirds occurring once. The source material was PBMCs. The source is a man in his 60s in good health and CMV-seropositive. The conserved cysteine and the conserved F or W are not part of the CDR3 here.

J gene,V gene,CDR3 protein
-,TRBV11-2,ASSLRSYEQY
TRBJ2-7,TRBV7-2,ASSLNSGGAYEQY
TRBJ2-5,TRBV5-4,ASSQYRGETQY
TRBJ2-1,TRBV4-3,ASSLRGGTYNEQF
TRBJ2-2,TRBV7-2,ASSLVRGVNTGELF
TRBJ2-3,TRBV6-6,ASSYSDFTDTQY
TRBJ2-5,TRBV18,ASSPGVEAQY
TRBJ1-5,TRBV19,ASSGQGNSNQPQH
TRBJ1-1,TRBV5-1,ASSFTGRNTEAF
TRBJ2-1,TRBV2,ASNRRIGGGAGNEQF
TRBJ1-2,TRBV5-1,ASSQDRDGYT
TRBJ2-2,TRBV28,ASSSGGNTGELF
TRBJ2-1,TRBV30,AWSVMVAGNLKQF
TRBJ2-1,TRBV6-5,ASSYSGVESNEQF
TRBJ2-3,TRBV18,ASSPLRSGGLSTDTQY
TRBJ2-5,TRBV7-8,ASSLAGWGRETQY
TRBJ2-7,TRBV9,ASSVGQVFSYEQY
TRBJ1-6,TRBV4-2,ASSAPGRGHNSPLH
TRBJ2-3,TRBV30,AWSKSSGRSYRGDTQY
TRBJ2-3,TRBV10-3,AIGPGVDTQY
TRBJ2-1,TRBV7-2,ASMAGGAYNEQF
TRBJ1-2,TRBV7-2,ASSPTRNYGYT
TRBJ1-5,TRBV6-5,ASRGQSNQPQH
TRBJ2-4,TRBV6-5,ASSMGQRNIQY
TRBJ2-2,TRBV28,ASRLGQRGELF
TRBJ1-1,TRBV4-3,ASSQVYGTGEAF
TRBJ1-4,TRBV6-4,ASSDSGGQGGEKLF
TRBJ2-1,TRBV19,ASSTGDRGLYEQF
TRBJ2-2,TRBV11-3,ASSLDGHPGELF
TRBJ2-1,TRBV4-1,ASSQGVATIPLNEQF
TRBJ1-6,TRBV27,ASSPRGTGLSPLH
TRBJ1-5,TRBV27,ASSMAAYQPQH
TRBJ2-3,TRBV19,ASSGTATDTQY
TRBJ2-5,TRBV30,AWSPAGEETQY
TRBJ2-5,TRBV6-6,ASSPGQSQETQY
TRBJ1-1,TRBV6-5,ASAVSGQMNTEAF
TRBJ2-3,TRBV5-1,ASSLGLDLDTQY
TRBJ1-1,TRBV5-6,ASSLGGRNTEAF
TRBJ1-1,TRBV5-1,ASRSRGGVTEAF
TRBJ1-5,TRBV6-5,ASSYREYGQPQH